The clone carrying this T cell receptor beta chain appeared a few times. The antigen is unknown. The data derive from a study of early T cells in non-severe SARS-CoV-2 infection. Study as a whole: Sequenced bulk RNA came from whole blood that was unsorted, and chains were unpaired.

Each single cDNA molecule received a unique molecular identifier. TCRdb re-called the 5' RACE reads through MiXCR, storing one row per CDR3 protein. Counted here are 15,000 to 20,000 distinct CDR3 sequences, 4% to 5.5% occurring once; the ten biggest clones make up over 5%. The CDR3 spans 14 residues. Per germline, CDR1 SGHKS and CDR2 YYEKEE (reference sequence). V lost 1 base and J 3 bases, leaving 10 bases between the germline ends. Study-level points and caveats: Anti-spike CD8 specificities were favored by VDJdb matching, whose results missed private and CD4 specificities.

The chain has TRBV5-5 and TRBJ1-1, with D tentatively TRBD1 (5 bases). What was sequenced was whole blood. This sequence originates from an adult who was a healthcare worker with PCR-confirmed SARS-CoV-2 infection or an uninfected control (not recorded which). CDR3 residues: CASSLPGRDTEAFF. DNA of the CDR3: TGTGCCAGCAGCTTGCCAGGGAGGGACACTGAAGCTTTCTTT.